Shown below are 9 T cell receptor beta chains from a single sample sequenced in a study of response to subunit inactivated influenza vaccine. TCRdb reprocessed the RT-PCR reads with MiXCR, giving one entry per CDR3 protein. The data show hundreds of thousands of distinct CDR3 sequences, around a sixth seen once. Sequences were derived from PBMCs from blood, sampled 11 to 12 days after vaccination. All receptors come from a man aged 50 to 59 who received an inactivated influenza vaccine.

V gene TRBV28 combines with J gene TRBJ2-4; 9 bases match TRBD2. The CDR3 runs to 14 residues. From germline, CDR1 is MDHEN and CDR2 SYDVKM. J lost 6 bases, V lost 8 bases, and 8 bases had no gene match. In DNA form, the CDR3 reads TGTGCCAGCTGGGCGGGAGGGCCCCTAAACATTCAGTACTTC. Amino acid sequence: CASWAGGPLNIQYF.

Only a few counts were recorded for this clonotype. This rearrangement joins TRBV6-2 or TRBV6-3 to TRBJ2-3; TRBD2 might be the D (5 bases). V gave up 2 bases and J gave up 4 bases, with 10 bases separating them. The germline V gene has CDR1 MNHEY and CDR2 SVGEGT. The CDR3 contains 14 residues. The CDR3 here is CASSYGLASDTQYF. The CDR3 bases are TGTGCCAGCAGTTACGGGCTAGCCTCAGATACGCAGTATTTT.

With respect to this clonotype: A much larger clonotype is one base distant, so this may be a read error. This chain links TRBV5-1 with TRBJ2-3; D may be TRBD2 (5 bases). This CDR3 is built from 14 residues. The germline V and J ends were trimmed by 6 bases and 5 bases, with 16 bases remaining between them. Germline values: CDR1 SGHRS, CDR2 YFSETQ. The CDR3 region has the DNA TGCGCCAGCACCTTTTCGAGACTAAGAGATACGCAGTATTTT. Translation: CASTFSRLRDTQYF. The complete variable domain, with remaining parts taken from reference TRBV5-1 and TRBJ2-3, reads KAGVTQTPRYLIKTRGQQVTLSCSPISGHRSVSWYQQTPGQGLQFLFEYFSETQRNKGNFPGRFSGRQFSNSRSEMNVSTLELGDSALYLCASTFSRLRDTQYFGPGTRLTVL.

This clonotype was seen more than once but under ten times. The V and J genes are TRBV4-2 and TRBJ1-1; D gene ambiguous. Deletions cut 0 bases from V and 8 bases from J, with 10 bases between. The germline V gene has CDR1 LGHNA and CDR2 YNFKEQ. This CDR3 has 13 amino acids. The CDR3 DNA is TGTGCCAGCAGCCAAGATGGATTAAGAGAAGCTTTCTTT. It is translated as CASSQDGLREAFF.

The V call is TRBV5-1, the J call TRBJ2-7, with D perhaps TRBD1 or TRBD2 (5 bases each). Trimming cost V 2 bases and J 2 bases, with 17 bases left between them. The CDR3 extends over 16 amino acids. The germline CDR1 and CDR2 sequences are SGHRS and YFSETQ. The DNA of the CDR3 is TGCGCCAGCAGCTTAACCTCCTCGGGGCTCACCTACGAGCAGTACTTC. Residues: CASSLTSSGLTYEQYF.

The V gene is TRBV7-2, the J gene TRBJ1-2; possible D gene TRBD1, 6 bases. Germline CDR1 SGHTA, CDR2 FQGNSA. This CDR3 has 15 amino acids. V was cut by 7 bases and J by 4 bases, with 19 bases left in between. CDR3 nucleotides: TGTGCCAGCACCCCGTTAGGGGGGCGCACCTATGGCTACACCTTC. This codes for CASTPLGGRTYGYTF. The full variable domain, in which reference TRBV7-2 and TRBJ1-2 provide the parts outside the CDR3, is GAGVSQSPSNKVTEKGKDVELRCDPISGHTALYWYRQSLGQGLEFLIYFQGNSAPDKSGLPSDRFSAERTGGSVSTLTIQRTQQEDSAVYLCASTPLGGRTYGYTFGSGTRLTVV.

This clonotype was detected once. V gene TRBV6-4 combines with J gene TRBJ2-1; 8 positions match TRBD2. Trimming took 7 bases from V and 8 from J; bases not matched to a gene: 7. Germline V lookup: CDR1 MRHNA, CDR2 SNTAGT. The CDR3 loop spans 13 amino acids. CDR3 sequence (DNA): TGTGCCAGCACAGCGGGGGCCGGGGATGAGCAGTTCTTC. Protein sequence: CASTAGAGDEQFF.

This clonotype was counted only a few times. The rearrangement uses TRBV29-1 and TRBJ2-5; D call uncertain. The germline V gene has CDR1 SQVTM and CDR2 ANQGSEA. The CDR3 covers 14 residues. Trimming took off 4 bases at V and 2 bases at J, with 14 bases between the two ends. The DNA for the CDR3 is TGCAGCGTTGCCCCGAGGCTCCGGCAAGAGACCCAGTACTTC. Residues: CSVAPRLRQETQYF.

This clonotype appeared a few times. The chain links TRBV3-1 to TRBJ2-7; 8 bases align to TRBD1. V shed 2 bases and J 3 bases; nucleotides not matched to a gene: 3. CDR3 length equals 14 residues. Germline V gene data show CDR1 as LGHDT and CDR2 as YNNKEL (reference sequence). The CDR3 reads CASSQSGQVYEQYF. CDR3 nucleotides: TGTGCCAGCAGCCAATCGGGACAGGTCTACGAGCAGTACTTC.